This TCR beta chain was retrieved from a study of shared clonotypes between healthy human individuals. Study results and caveats: The sharing of 5% to 6.5% of naive CD4 clonotypes was seen across several donors.

Execution of the assay was at deep level. The table came from immunoSEQ multiplex PCR; TCRdb's copy has only in-frame clones and leaves some out. The sample lists about 2 million clones, about 95% occurring once. On this clone itself: Its antigen is still unknown.

Selected positively for CCR7 and CD45RO-negative, naive CD8 cells excluded terminally differentiated effector memory CD45RA+ cells. This sequence originates from a man between 18 and 35 years old in good health. The sequenced sample consisted of naive CD8+ T cells sorted from blood.

In DNA, the CDR3 is TGTGCCATCAGTGAGTCGACTCGGGACCAGCCTCACAATGAGCAGTTCTTC. This sequence encodes CAISESTRDQPHNEQFF. V gene TRBV10-3 combines with J gene TRBJ2-1; either TRBD1 or TRBD2 may supply D (5 bases each). Germline values: CDR1 ENHRY, CDR2 SYGVKD. Trimming removed 0 bases from V and 5 bases from J, with 17 bases in between. The CDR3 spans 17 residues.